Here is one T cell receptor beta chain with its context. Its specificity is not known. The CDR3 is 15 residues long. Germline CDR1 reads SGHRS; CDR2 reads YFSETQ. J lost 2 bases, V lost 7 bases, and 10 bases had no gene match. This sample is part of a study of cytomegalovirus exposure and HLA in healthy donors. It was with 60 Vbeta and 13 Jbeta primers that the PCR ran. Repertoires were generated with immunoSEQ multiplex PCR, while TCRdb's copy carries only in-frame clones and drops some. The data contain approximately 150,000 clones, 70% to 80% of them singletons. General observations from the study: An assumption of roughly uniform sequencing depth across donors underlay the presence/absence analyses.

The V call is TRBV5-1, the J call TRBJ1-1, with TRBD1 matching over 8 bases. The sample consisted of PBMCs. This TCR derives from a woman between 50 and 59 years old in good health and CMV-seronegative. CDR3 residues: CASRVGPGGNTEAFF. CDR3 coding DNA: TGCGCCAGCCGCGTGGGACCAGGGGGCAACACTGAAGCTTTCTTT.